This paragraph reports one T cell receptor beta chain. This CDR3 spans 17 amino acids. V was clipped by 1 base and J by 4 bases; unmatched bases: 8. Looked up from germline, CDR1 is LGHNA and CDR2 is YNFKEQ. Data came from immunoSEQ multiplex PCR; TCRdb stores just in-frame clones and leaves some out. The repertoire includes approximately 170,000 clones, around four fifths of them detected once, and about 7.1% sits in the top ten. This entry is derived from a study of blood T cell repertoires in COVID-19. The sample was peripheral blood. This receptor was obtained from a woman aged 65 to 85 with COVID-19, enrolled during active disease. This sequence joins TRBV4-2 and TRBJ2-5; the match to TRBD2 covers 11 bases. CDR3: CASSQVGLTSGRETQYF. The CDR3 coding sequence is TGTGCCAGCAGCCAAGTCGGACTTACTAGCGGGAGAGAGACCCAGTACTTC.